This TCR beta chain was recovered during a study of low-dose radiotherapy and immunotherapy resistance in tumors. Nivolumab, ipilimumab, aspirin, low-dose cyclophosphamide and low-dose radiotherapy were given to donors. Qualifying patients carried advanced solid tumors devoid of tumor-infiltrating lymphocytes. This clonotype appeared a few times. Gene-specific TRAV and TRBV primers were used for first-strand cDNA, covering alpha and beta chains. A constant-region primer paired with the V-primer adapter amplified TCRs over about 19 PCR cycles. Amplifying the isolated mRNA was done by in vitro transcription. TCRdb ran MiXCR on the reads and lists one entry per CDR3 protein. Here the sample spans about 14,000 distinct CDR3 sequences, around 75% being singletons. CDR1 and CDR2 from the germline V gene are DFQATT and SNEGSKA (reference sequence). The CDR3 spans 12 residues. V dropped 6 bases and J dropped 2 bases, with 10 bases sitting between them.

The sequence came from a human donor with advanced metastatic prostate, ovarian, gallbladder or colorectal cancer (not recorded which). This table probably holds off-target reads from a library built for another chain. J is TRBJ1-1 and V is TRBV20-1; D is unclear. As DNA, the CDR3 is TGCAGTGCCCCAGTCTCCAACACTGAAGCTTTCTTT. Translating it yields CSAPVSNTEAFF.